A single sample is the source of the 4 T cell receptor beta chains below, sequenced in a study of blood T cell repertoires in COVID-19. Sequencing used immunoSEQ multiplex PCR; TCRdb keeps in-frame clones, though not all of them. The sample has fewer than 55,000 clones; roughly four fifths are singletons. The sequenced material came from peripheral blood. These receptors all stem from an older woman with acute or convalescent COVID-19.

V gene TRBV13 combines with J gene TRBJ1-1; the match to TRBD1 covers 7 bases. Germline V gene data show CDR1 as PRHDT and CDR2 as FYEKMQ (reference sequence). CDR3 length: 14 amino acids. The V gene end was trimmed by 5 bases and the J gene end by 6 bases; junction bases not matched to a gene: 9. CDR3 region: CASSTRDRFAEAFF. The CDR3 DNA reads TGTGCCAGCAGCACGAGGGACAGATTCGCTGAAGCTTTCTTT.

The sample holds a few counts of this clone. The chain has TRBV30 and TRBJ2-5, with 7 bases matching TRBD2. CDR3 length: 14 residues. The V segment lost 0 bases and the J segment 2 bases; nucleotides outside the gene matches: 3. CDR1 and CDR2 (germline): GTSNPN, SVGIG (reference sequence). CDR3 region: CAWSVTSHQETQYF. In DNA form, the CDR3 reads TGTGCCTGGAGTGTGACTAGCCATCAAGAGACCCAGTACTTC.

This clone was counted a few times. The rearrangement links TRBV5-5 to TRBJ2-1; D may be TRBD1 (6 bases). CDR1 is SGHKS and CDR2 is YYEKEE in the germline V gene (reference sequence). V lost 4 bases to trimming and J lost 6 bases, with 17 bases between them. CDR3 size: 15 residues. CDR3 DNA sequence: TGTGCCAGCAGCCCCGAAGGTGGGACACTCAATGAGCAGTTCTTC. Protein: CASSPEGGTLNEQFF.

The sample holds a few counts of this clone. This rearrangement joins TRBV5-1 to TRBJ1-1; 11 bases fit TRBD1. Germline loops: CDR1 SGHRS, CDR2 YFSETQ. V shed 4 bases, J shed 2 bases, and the junction held 7 bases outside the gene matches. The CDR3 has 16 residues. The CDR3 sequence is CASSGMGQGGNTEAFF. The DNA of the CDR3 is TGCGCCAGCAGCGGGATGGGACAGGGGGGTAACACTGAAGCTTTCTTT.